A selection of T cell receptor beta chains follows, all from one sample in a study of CD8 T cells in Susac syndrome. TCRdb passed the immunoSEQ multiplex PCR reads through MiXCR, listing each CDR3 protein once. The table shows around 130,000 distinct CDR3 sequences, with approximately 96% occurring only once. Specimen: CD4+ T cells from PBMCs. Receptors originate from a human donor with Susac syndrome. CDR3s leave out the opening cysteine and the closing phenylalanine or tryptophan.

j_call	v_call	cdr3_aa
TRBJ2-5	TRBV29-1	SVDPGEETQY
TRBJ2-6	TRBV15	ATSSLWAGAFASGANVLT
TRBJ1-4	TRBV6-5	ASSDTGPINEKLF
TRBJ1-5	TRBV20-1	SARGPGVSNQPQH
TRBJ2-7	TRBV7-9	ASSPKGASGGYEQY
TRBJ2-7	TRBV7-9	ASSSGTGAYEQY
TRBJ2-1	TRBV20-1	SAKGAGADYYNEQF
TRBJ2-7	TRBV20-1	SARAGTGWTYEQY
TRBJ2-3	TRBV7-2	ASFQREIADTQY
TRBJ1-2	TRBV5-4	ASSRDGTYGYT
TRBJ1-2	TRBV29-1	SVTSRILPNGYT
TRBJ2-5	TRBV6-2/TRBV6-3	ASSYSSRETQY
TRBJ2-5	TRBV18	ASSPGKTQY
TRBJ1-5	TRBV6-2/TRBV6-3	ASRAGDYSNQPQH
TRBJ1-5	TRBV2	ATRELNSNQPQH
TRBJ1-5	TRBV30	AWSVGRGPLPQH
TRBJ2-7	TRBV3-1	ASSQAATSSYEQY
TRBJ2-7	TRBV5-4	ASSRGLAGGGEQY
TRBJ2-4	TRBV20-1	SARVKQDQY
TRBJ1-1	TRBV3-1	ASSQRTDEAF
TRBJ1-2	TRBV5-6	ASSLERKTIYGYT
TRBJ2-7	TRBV5-1	ASSWTRGPYEQY
TRBJ2-5	TRBV29-1	SVHDRGRVETQY
TRBJ2-7	TRBV11-2	ASSLVVGTYEQY
TRBJ1-5	TRBV6-2/TRBV6-3	ASSYVQGISNQPQH
TRBJ2-3	TRBV7-9	ASTPLAGTDTQY
TRBJ2-2	TRBV5-1	ASSLAPGDRGSGELF
TRBJ2-1	TRBV11-1	ASSLAKGLAGAISYNEQF
TRBJ2-5	TRBV6-5	ASSYGTGRRETQY
TRBJ1-2	TRBV6-5	ASSPPGRGSFYT
TRBJ2-5	TRBV29-1	SVRQVQETQY
TRBJ2-5	TRBV5-6	ASSLPLGGAETQY
TRBJ1-2	TRBV6-5	ATRSYGYT
TRBJ2-3	TRBV7-2	ASSLNGQTSTDTQY
TRBJ1-2	TRBV6-4	ASSERQEGYGYT
TRBJ2-5	TRBV15	ATGGSSYQETQY
TRBJ2-7	TRBV12-3/TRBV12-4	ASSSRGGGEQY
TRBJ1-2	TRBV19	ASSRTPSSSANYGYT
TRBJ1-1	TRBV24-1	ATSDRGPEAF
TRBJ2-1	TRBV15	ATSRRSGRAGDEQF
TRBJ2-1	TRBV30	AWSDSSSYNEQF
TRBJ1-5	TRBV4-1	ASSQDPDRGRVEPQH
TRBJ2-5	TRBV7-8	ASSPSRAQETQY
TRBJ2-3	TRBV5-4	ASSLQDGRDTQY
TRBJ1-5	TRBV4-1	ASSQDHGGRQPQH
TRBJ2-5	TRBV18	ASSPQAGQQETQY
TRBJ2-1	TRBV6-5	ASRGLAGDNEQF
TRBJ2-5	TRBV4-2	ASSNQGEGRETQY
TRBJ1-2	TRBV3-1	ASSQEATIPYGYT
TRBJ2-7	TRBV18	ASSPLKEGEQY
TRBJ2-3	TRBV24-1	ATSAGNTQY
TRBJ2-5	TRBV20-1	SARVSGAQY
TRBJ2-4	TRBV28	ASSYQTSGLAKNIQY
TRBJ2-7	TRBV2	ASSSDAYEQY
TRBJ2-7	TRBV15	ATSRPRDEQY